This passage covers 27 T cell receptor beta chains from one sample sequenced in a study of blood T cell repertoires in COVID-19. Generated by immunoSEQ multiplex PCR, the TCRdb table keeps only in-frame clones and is missing some. The sample comprises approximately 100,000 clones, approximately 86% of which are singletons, and about 6.3% rests with the top ten. Material for sequencing was peripheral blood. The receptor set was obtained from an older woman with acute or convalescent COVID-19.

This sequence joins TRBV24-1 and TRBJ2-7, with a possible D match to TRBD1 (5 bases). The V and J ends lost 12 bases and 0 bases respectively, with 14 bases between them. This CDR3 comprises 13 residues. Germline values: CDR1 KGHDR, CDR2 SFDVKD. In DNA, the CDR3 is TGTGCCTCCCTCGGACACAGCTCCTACGAGCAGTACTTC. Protein sequence: CASLGHSSYEQYF.

The chain has TRBV7-8 and TRBJ1-1, with D possibly being TRBD1 (5 bases). V was pared by 3 bases and J by 8 bases, with 10 bases between. The CDR3 covers 12 residues. Per germline, CDR1 SGHVS and CDR2 FQNEAQ. CDR3 nucleotides: TGTGCCAGCAGCTTTACGGGGGGGGAAGCTTTCTTT. Its protein is CASSFTGGEAFF.

The rearrangement uses TRBV2 and TRBJ2-1; 9 bases are shared with TRBD2. CDR3 length: 14 amino acids. V lost 6 bases to trimming and J lost 2 bases; unmatched junction nucleotides: 2. Germline loops: CDR1 SNHLY, CDR2 FYNNEI. CDR3 sequence (DNA): TGTGCCAGCAGCTGGACTAGCGCCTACAATGAGCAGTTCTTC. Its protein is CASSWTSAYNEQFF. Variable domain in full (rest from reference TRBV2 and TRBJ2-1): EPEVTQTPSHQVTQMGQEVILRCVPISNHLYFYWYRQILGQKVEFLVSFYNNEISEKSEIFDDQFSVERPDGSNFTLKIRSTKLEDSAMYFCASSWTSAYNEQFFGPGTRLTVL.

The V call is TRBV15, the J call TRBJ2-1, with a weak D call TRBD1 (5 bases). With 0 bases removed from V and 2 bases from J, the gap between germline ends came to 11 bases. The CDR3 loop spans 16 amino acids. CDR1 and CDR2 from the germline V gene are LNHNV and YYDKDF (reference sequence). This CDR3 is CATSRDSGPTYNEQFF. The CDR3 DNA follows: TGTGCCACCAGCAGAGATTCAGGGCCTACCTACAATGAGCAGTTCTTC.

This clone is a singleton in its sample. The V and J genes are TRBV11-3 and TRBJ2-5, with a tentative D call TRBD2 (5 bases). V lost 6 bases, J lost 3 bases, and 11 bases lay in between. Per the germline V gene, CDR1 is SGHNT and CDR2 is YENEEA. There are 13 residues in the CDR3. CDR3 in DNA: TGTGCCAGCAGTCGACGGCGGGAAGAGACCCAGTACTTC. This codes for CASSRRREETQYF.

This chain joins TRBV9 and TRBJ2-2; the D gene is possibly TRBD2 (7 bases). The CDR3 covers 16 residues. V gave up 1 base and J gave up 5 bases, with 15 bases separating them. The V gene's germline CDR1 is SGDLS and CDR2 YYNGEE. The CDR3 nucleotides are TGTGCCAGCAGCGTAACTTGGGGAGGGGGGACCGGGGAGCTGTTTTTT. It yields the protein CASSVTWGGGTGELFF.

This rearrangement joins TRBV4-1 to TRBJ1-2; 8 positions match TRBD1. The junction had 6 bases not matched to a gene; V was cut back by 4 bases and J by 2 bases. The CDR3 spans 15 residues. CDR1 and CDR2 (germline): MGHRA, YSYEKL. CDR3 in DNA: TGCGCCAGCAGCCGCCAGGACAGGGCAAACTATGGCTACACCTTC. Translation: CASSRQDRANYGYTF.

The rearrangement joins TRBV7-3 to TRBJ2-3, with D possibly being TRBD2 (5 bases). Trimming pared 0 bases from V and 3 bases from J, leaving 7 bases between. Germline V gives CDR1 SGHTA, CDR2 FQGTGA. The CDR3 is 14 amino acids. The CDR3 DNA follows: TGTGCCAGCAGCTTAACCACGGGGACAGATACGCAGTATTTT. This codes for CASSLTTGTDTQYF.

This chain uses TRBV18 with TRBJ2-2, with D possibly TRBD1 on 5 matching bases. The ends were cut back, 6 bases at V and 0 bases at J, with 17 bases in the middle. CDR3 length: 17 residues. Per the germline V gene, CDR1 is KGHSH and CDR2 is LQKENI. Here the CDR3 DNA reads TGTGCCAGCTCTCCCCTTCAGGGCCTTGCGAACACCGGGGAGCTGTTTTTT. It codes for CASSPLQGLANTGELFF.

The rearrangement joins TRBV11-2 to TRBJ1-2; weak D call: TRBD1 (6 bases). This CDR3 is 18 amino acids long. Per the germline V gene, CDR1 is SGHAT and CDR2 is FQNNGV. V was pared by 4 bases and J by 4 bases, with 25 bases between. The CDR3, as DNA: TGTGCCAGCAGCTCCGGGGAGCCCATACAGGGACGGGGCTATGGCTACACCTTC. Amino acid sequence: CASSSGEPIQGRGYGYTF.

The rearrangement uses TRBV2 and TRBJ2-1; D unclear. Per germline, CDR1 SNHLY and CDR2 FYNNEI. Trimming removed 6 bases at V and 7 bases at J, with 4 bases between. This CDR3 spans 10 amino acids. The chain's CDR3 is CASSLNEQFF. The CDR3 DNA reads as TGTGCCAGCAGCCTAAATGAGCAGTTCTTC.

On this clone: Germline and junction disagree at one end, which may indicate a read error. V gene TRBV19 combines with J gene TRBJ1-5; D is possibly TRBD1 (6 bases). This CDR3 spans 16 amino acids. Germline lookup yields CDR1 LNHDA and CDR2 SQIVND (reference sequence). CDR3 in DNA: TGTGCCAGCAGTAACGCCCCGGGCAGGGGAAATCAGCCCCAGCATTTT. Its translation: CASSNAPGRGNQPQHF.

J is TRBJ2-1 and V is TRBV11-3; 12 bases agree with TRBD2. V gave up 5 bases and J gave up 10 bases; unmatched junction bases: 9. Germline CDR1 is SGHNT and CDR2 is YENEEA. The CDR3 runs to 15 residues. CDR3 region: CASSQLAGGVGEQFF. The CDR3 nucleotides read TGTGCCAGCAGCCAACTAGCGGGAGGCGTAGGAGAGCAGTTCTTC. The complete variable domain, with remaining parts taken from reference TRBV11-3 and TRBJ2-1, reads EAGVVQSPRYKIIEKKQPVAFWCNPISGHNTLYWYLQNLGQGPELLIRYENEEAVDDSQLPKDRFSAERLKGVDSTLKIQPAELGDSAVYLCASSQLAGGVGEQFFGPGTRLTVL.

The V call is TRBV10-1, the J call TRBJ2-3, with 8 bases aligning to TRBD2. CDR1 is WNHNN, CDR2 SYGVQD, per germline (reference sequence). This CDR3 has 15 amino acids. The trim removed 6 bases at V and 2 bases at J, leaving 7 bases unmatched. CDR3 residues: CASSKTSGLTDTQYF. The CDR3 DNA sequence: TGCGCCAGCAGCAAAACTAGCGGTCTCACAGATACGCAGTATTTT.

The CDR3: CASSYSTTGRETQYF. CDR3 bases: TGTGCCAGCAGTTACTCGACGACAGGGCGGGAGACCCAGTACTTC. The V call is TRBV6-5, the J call TRBJ2-5, with 7 bases fitting TRBD1. Germline V gene lookup returns CDR1 MNHEY and CDR2 SVGAGI. This CDR3 comprises 15 residues. The V and J ends lost 0 bases and 5 bases, in that order; junction bases with no gene match: 6.

V and J are TRBV6-2 or TRBV6-3 and TRBJ1-6, with a weak D call TRBD1 (6 bases). Germline V gene sequence: CDR1 MNHEY, CDR2 SVGEGT. This CDR3 spans 17 amino acids. The V end was cut by 2 bases, the J end by 5 bases, with 16 bases between. As DNA, the CDR3 is TGTGCCAGCAGTTACGACAGGAGAGCAAACAATAATTCACCCCTCCACTTT. The encoded protein is CASSYDRRANNNSPLHF.

The chain is built from TRBV29-1 and TRBJ2-3; maybe TRBD1 (6 bases). The V gene's germline CDR1 is SQVTM and CDR2 ANQGSEA. CDR3 length: 15 residues. The V and J ends lost 6 bases and 1 base respectively, with 17 bases between them. CDR3 bases: TGCAGCGTAGAGGGACAACTCAGGGGCACAGATACGCAGTATTTT. This translates into CSVEGQLRGTDTQYF.

This clone was seen only once. The V and J genes are TRBV11-2 and TRBJ1-5; a possible D gene is TRBD1 (5 bases). CDR1 and CDR2 from the germline V gene are SGHAT and FQNNGV. The CDR3 loop spans 13 amino acids. Trimming stripped 5 bases from V and 6 bases from J, with 11 bases between. The CDR3 coding sequence is TGTGCCAGCAGCCAAAGTAGGGGTCAGCCCCAGCATTTT. Its translation: CASSQSRGQPQHF.

V usage is TRBV4-1 and J usage is TRBJ2-3; D uncertain. There are 13 residues in the CDR3. V shed 1 base and J shed 8 bases, with 10 bases lying between them. Germline V lookup: CDR1 MGHRA, CDR2 YSYEKL. CDR3 amino acids: CASSQVLLRTQYF. In DNA, the CDR3 is TGCGCCAGCAGCCAAGTCCTCCTCCGTACGCAGTATTTT.

The CDR3 is CASTPSGRSGELFF. CDR3 bases: TGTGCCAGTACCCCCAGCGGGAGATCCGGGGAGCTGTTTTTT. The chain has TRBV19 and TRBJ2-2; 8 bases are shared with TRBD2. The J segment lost 6 bases and the V segment lost 7 bases, leaving 7 bases of the junction unmatched. CDR1 LNHDA and CDR2 SQIVND come from the germline V gene (reference sequence). This CDR3 has 14 residues. Based on the CDR3 plus reference TRBV19 and TRBJ2-2, the full variable domain is DGGITQSPKYLFRKEGQNVTLSCEQNLNHDAMYWYRQDPGQGLRLIYYSQIVNDFQKGDIAEGYSVSREKKESFPLTVTSAQKNPTAFYLCASTPSGRSGELFFGEGSRLTVL.

This chain uses TRBV29-1 with TRBJ2-1, with 7 bases aligning to TRBD2. J lost 12 bases, V lost 5 bases, and 7 bases had no gene match. This CDR3 is 11 amino acids long. The germline CDR1 and CDR2 sequences are SQVTM and ANQGSEA. The CDR3 DNA reads TGCAGCGTTATCTTCGGGGAGGGGCAGTTCTTC. Residues: CSVIFGEGQFF.

This clone was seen a handful of times. The CDR3 sequence is CASSLTRGPGELFF. DNA for the CDR3: TGTGCCAGCAGCTTAACGAGAGGGCCCGGGGAGCTGTTTTTT. This chain connects TRBV7-3 to TRBJ2-2; TRBD2 is a possible D gene (5 bases). Trimming took off 0 bases at V and 6 bases at J, with 8 bases between the two ends. Germline assignment: CDR1 SGHTA and CDR2 FQGTGA. The CDR3 consists of 14 residues.

The rearrangement uses TRBV20-1 and TRBJ2-2, with no clear D. V lost 5 bases and J lost 8, with 9 bases in between. In germline, CDR1 is DFQATT, CDR2 SNEGSKA (reference sequence). The CDR3 length is 11 residues. Here the CDR3 DNA reads TGCAGTGCTGGCCAATTAGGGGAGCTGTTTTTT. The encoded protein is CSAGQLGELFF.

The chain employs TRBV28 and TRBJ1-5, with TRBD1 as a possible D gene (5 bases). This CDR3 contains 19 residues. V was trimmed by 6 bases and J by 0 bases, leaving 24 bases between them. Germline V gene sequence: CDR1 MDHEN, CDR2 SYDVKM. The CDR3, as DNA: TGTGCCAGCAGCCCCGGGGGGGTTTCTGGGGTATATAGCAATCAGCCCCAGCATTTT. It encodes CASSPGGVSGVYSNQPQHF.

The V gene is TRBV6-5, the J gene TRBJ1-1; 12 bases map to TRBD1. There are 16 residues in the CDR3. The germline V gene has CDR1 MNHEY and CDR2 SVGAGI. J gave up 0 bases and V 2 bases, and 1 base lay outside the gene matches. This CDR3 reads CASSYGTGGLNTEAFF. Here the CDR3 DNA reads TGTGCCAGCAGTTACGGGACAGGGGGCTTGAACACTGAAGCTTTCTTT.

This clone has only one observation. The junction does not match germline at one end; this may be a read error. The rearrangement joins TRBV7-3 to TRBJ1-2; 8 positions agree with TRBD1. Germline V lookup: CDR1 SGHTA, CDR2 FQGTGA. The CDR3 loop spans 12 amino acids. CDR3 in DNA: TGTGCCAGCAGCCAAGGACAGGGTTTGGTCTCCTTC. This gives the protein CASSQGQGLVSF.

The gene calls are TRBV6-1 and TRBJ2-2; TRBD2 matches 9 bases. J lost 5 bases, V lost 0 bases, and 10 bases had no gene match. CDR3 length: 18 residues. Germline loops: CDR1 MNHNS, CDR2 SASEGT. The CDR3 is CASSEAASGTWGTGELFF. In DNA form, the CDR3 reads TGTGCCAGCAGTGAAGCAGCTAGCGGGACCTGGGGTACCGGGGAGCTGTTTTTT.